Reported below is one TCR beta chain. Its antigen is unknown. The data were obtained in a study of monozygotic twins with inflammatory bowel disease. Whole-study findings and limits: Differing immunosuppressive treatments may have added variability to patient repertoires.

TCRdb re-called the 5' RACE reads, yielding one record per CDR3 amino acid sequence without DNA. This sample lists around 210,000 distinct CDR3 sequences; its ten largest clones have 7.5% to 9.5%. This CDR3 comprises 13 residues. Germline lookup yields CDR1 SGHNT and CDR2 YENEEA. The sequenced sample consisted of blood. The chain carries TRBV11-3 and TRBJ1-1; TCRdb reports TRBD1, a call that lacks DNA to check it against. This clonotype originated in a human donor with ulcerative colitis or Crohn's disease, or a healthy co-twin of an affected twin (not recorded which). The CDR3 region is CASSFQGNTEAFF.